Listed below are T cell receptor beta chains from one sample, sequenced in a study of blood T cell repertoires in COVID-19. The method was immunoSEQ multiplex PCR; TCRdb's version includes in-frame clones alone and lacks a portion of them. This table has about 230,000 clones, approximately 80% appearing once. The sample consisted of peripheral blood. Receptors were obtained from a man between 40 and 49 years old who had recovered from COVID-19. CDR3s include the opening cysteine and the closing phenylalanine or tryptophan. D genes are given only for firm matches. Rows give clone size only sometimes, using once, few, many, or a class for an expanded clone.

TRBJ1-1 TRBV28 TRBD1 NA TGTGCCAGCAGAACACCGGGACAGGGGGCGTACACTGAAGCTTTCTTT CASRTPGQGAYTEAFF
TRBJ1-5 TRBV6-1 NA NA TGTGCCAGCAGTGATATGAGGGTTTATCAGCCCCAGCATTTT CASSDMRVYQPQHF
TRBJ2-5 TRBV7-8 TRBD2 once TGTGCCAGCAGCTTAGAGCGGGGGGGCCTCCGGCTCGAGACCCAGTACTTC CASSLERGGLRLETQYF
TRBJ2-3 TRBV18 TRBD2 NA TGTGCCAGCTCACCGGTAGGCGGGGGGGCATCAGATACGCAGTATTTT CASSPVGGGASDTQYF
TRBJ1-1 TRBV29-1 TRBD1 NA TGCAGCGTAAGGGGGCGGGGCACTGAAGCTTTCTTT CSVRGRGTEAFF
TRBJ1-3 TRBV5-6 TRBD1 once TGTGCCAGCAGCTGGGGGACAGCCCGAAACACCATATATTTT CASSWGTARNTIYF
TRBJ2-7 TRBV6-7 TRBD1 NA TGTGCCAGCAGTTACTCCTGGGGGTGGGACAGGGGACACGAGCAGTACTTC CASSYSWGWDRGHEQYF
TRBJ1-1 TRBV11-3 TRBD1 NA TGTGCCAGCAGCTTAGATCTACAGGGGACTGAAGCTTTCTTT CASSLDLQGTEAFF
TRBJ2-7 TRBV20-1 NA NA TGCAGTGCTAGTAATGTCGGGGGAAATTCCGAGCAGTACTTC CSASNVGGNSEQYF
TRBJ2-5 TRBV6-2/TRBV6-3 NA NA TGTGCCAGCAGTTACCGGAGAGAGACCCAGTACTTC CASSYRRETQYF
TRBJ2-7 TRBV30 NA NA TGTGCCTGGAGTGTACCTAAGACATGGCAGGGTCTGGAGCAGTACTTC CAWSVPKTWQGLEQYF
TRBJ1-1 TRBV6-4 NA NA TGTGCCAGCAGTGACTCCCAGGGTGAAGCTTTCTTT CASSDSQGEAFF
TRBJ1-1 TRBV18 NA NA TGTGCCAGCTCACGACTACAGGGAGAGGGCACTGAAGCTTTCTTT CASSRLQGEGTEAFF
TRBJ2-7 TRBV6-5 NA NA TGTGCCAGCAAAGGACAGCTCTACGAGCAGTACTTC CASKGQLYEQYF
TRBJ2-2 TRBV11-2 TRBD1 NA TGTGCCAGCAGCGGGGGACAGGGTGGCGGGGAGCTGTTTTTT CASSGGQGGGELFF
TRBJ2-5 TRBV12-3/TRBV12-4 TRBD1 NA TGTGCCAGCAGCGAACAGGGGCGAGAGACCCAGTACTTC CASSEQGRETQYF
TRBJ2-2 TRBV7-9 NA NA TGTGCCAGCAGCTTATCCCGCCCAGGGCAACCCGGGGAGCTGTTTTTT CASSLSRPGQPGELFF
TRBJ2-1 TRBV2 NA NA TGTGCCAGCAGTGATCCAGGGAGGAATGAGCAGTTCTTC CASSDPGRNEQFF
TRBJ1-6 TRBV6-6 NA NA TGTGCCAGCCAAAAACGGGGAGGAGGGGTAGATTCACCCCTCCACTTT CASQKRGGGVDSPLHF
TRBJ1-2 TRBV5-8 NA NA TGTGCCAGCAGTACGCAGGGAACTGGCTACACCTTC CASSTQGTGYTF
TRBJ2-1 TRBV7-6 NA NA TGTGCCAGCAGCTTAGGACCACAGGGTGAGCAGTTCTTC CASSLGPQGEQFF
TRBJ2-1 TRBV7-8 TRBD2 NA TGTGCCAGCAGAAAAACCCTAGCGGGAGGGACTTACAATGAGCAGTTCTTC CASRKTLAGGTYNEQFF
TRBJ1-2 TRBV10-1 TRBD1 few TGCGCCAGCCCTAATCCTACAGGGGGACAGTATGGCTACACCTTC CASPNPTGGQYGYTF
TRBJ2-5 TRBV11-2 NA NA TGTGCCAGCAGCGCCGGGACTGTAGAGACCCAGTACTTC CASSAGTVETQYF